Listed below are T cell receptor beta chains from one sample, sequenced in a study of blood T cells in healthy people across ages. TCRdb reprocessed the 5' RACE reads via MiXCR and lists one record per CDR3 protein. The sample yields about 830,000 distinct CDR3 sequences, 58% seen once. Specimen: blood. These receptors originate from a young man in good health. Both conserved end residues are trimmed from each CDR3.

V gene,J gene,CDR3 length,CDR3 protein
TRBV7-9,TRBJ2-4,14,ASSLATGTGKNIQY
TRBV6-6,NA,13,ASSSQGALIYEQY
TRBV20-1,TRBJ2-1,13,SASYDRGIFNEQF
TRBV15,TRBJ2-4,13,ATSRLEGAKNIQY
TRBV20-1,TRBJ1-1,11,SASGTSNTEAF
TRBV29-1,TRBJ2-5,10,SVGRGAETQY
TRBV12-3/TRBV12-4,TRBJ2-3,13,ASSPTGKSTDTQY
TRBV5-8,TRBJ2-1,13,ASRGLAAAYNEQF
TRBV6-2/TRBV6-3,NA,12,ASSRQGFGYEQY
TRBV29-1,TRBJ2-1,13,SVARLAGGRDEQF
TRBV6-1,TRBJ2-7,13,ASSAAGQGYREQY